These 3 T cell receptor beta chains share one sample of origin, sequenced in a study of identical twins. TCRdb processed the 5' RACE reads anew with MiXCR; each CDR3 protein has one entry. The sample consists of some 460,000 distinct CDR3 sequences, 12% to 15% of them appearing once. In addition, the sample was reused for a study of yellow fever vaccine responses in identical twins.

The specimen sequenced was CD4+ T cells sorted from blood. The source of these receptors is a woman under 30 in good health.

A few counts support this clonotype. The V and J genes are TRBV10-3 and TRBJ1-1, with a tentative D call TRBD1 (5 bases). Germline CDR1 reads ENHRY; CDR2 reads SYGVKD. Trimming left V 0 bases short and J 6 bases short, with 20 bases between. CDR3 length equals 17 residues. CDR3 DNA: TGTGCCATCAGTGAGTCGACAGTGGGGACCGGGGGGGCTGAAGCTTTCTTT. Residues: CAISESTVGTGGAEAFF.

This clonotype was seen a handful of times. The V and J genes are TRBV3-1 and TRBJ1-1, with no clear D. This CDR3 spans 15 amino acids. Germline loops: CDR1 LGHDT, CDR2 YNNKEL (reference sequence). Trimming cost V 4 bases and J 0 bases, with 12 bases left between them. In DNA, the CDR3 is TGTGCCAGCAGCCCTCGACTGAACATGAACACTGAAGCTTTCTTT. Its translation: CASSPRLNMNTEAFF.

This clonotype was picked up a small number of times. The J gene is TRBJ2-3, the V gene TRBV25-1; the D is unclear. V was clipped by 6 bases and J by 0 bases, with 10 bases between them. The length of the CDR3 is 14 residues. Germline V lookup: CDR1 MGHDK, CDR2 SYGVNS. The CDR3 nucleotides are TGTGCCAGCAGGGCGGCTACTAGCACAGATACGCAGTATTTT. It translates to CASRAATSTDTQYF.